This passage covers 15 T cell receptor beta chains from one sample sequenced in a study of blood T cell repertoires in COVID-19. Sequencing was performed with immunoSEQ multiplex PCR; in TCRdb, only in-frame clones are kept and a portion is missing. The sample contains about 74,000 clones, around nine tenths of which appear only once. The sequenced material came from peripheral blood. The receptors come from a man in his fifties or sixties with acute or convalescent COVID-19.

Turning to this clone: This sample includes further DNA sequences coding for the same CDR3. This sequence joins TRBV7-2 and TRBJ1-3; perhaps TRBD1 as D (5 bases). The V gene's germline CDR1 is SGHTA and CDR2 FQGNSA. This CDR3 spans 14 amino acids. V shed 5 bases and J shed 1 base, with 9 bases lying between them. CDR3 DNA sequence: TGTGCCAGCAGCAGCAGGGTATCTGGAAACACCATATATTTT. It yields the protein CASSSRVSGNTIYF.

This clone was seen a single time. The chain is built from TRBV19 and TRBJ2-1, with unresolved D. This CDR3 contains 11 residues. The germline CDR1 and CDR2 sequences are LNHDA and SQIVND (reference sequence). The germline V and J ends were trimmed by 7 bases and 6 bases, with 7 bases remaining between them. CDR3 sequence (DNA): TGTGCCAGTACTAGATTCAATGAGCAGTTCTTC. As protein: CASTRFNEQFF.

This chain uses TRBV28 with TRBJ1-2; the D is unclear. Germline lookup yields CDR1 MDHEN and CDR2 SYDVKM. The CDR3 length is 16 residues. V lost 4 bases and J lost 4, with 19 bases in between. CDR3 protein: CASSSPTGGGVYGYTF. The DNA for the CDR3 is TGTGCCAGCAGTTCTCCAACCGGTGGCGGAGTCTATGGCTACACCTTC.

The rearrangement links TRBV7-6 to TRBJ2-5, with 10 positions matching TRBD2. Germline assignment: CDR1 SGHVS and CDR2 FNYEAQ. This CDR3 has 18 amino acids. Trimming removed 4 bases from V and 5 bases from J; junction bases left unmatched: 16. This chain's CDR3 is CASSSPSGSGRALETQYF. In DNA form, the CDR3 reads TGTGCCAGCAGCTCCCCCTCGGGGAGCGGGAGGGCCCTCGAGACCCAGTACTTC.

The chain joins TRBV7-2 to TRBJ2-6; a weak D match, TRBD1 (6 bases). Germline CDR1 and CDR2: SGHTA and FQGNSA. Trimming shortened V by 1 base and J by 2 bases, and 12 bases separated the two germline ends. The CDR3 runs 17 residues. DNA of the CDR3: TGTGCCAGCAGCTTAGTCCCTACAGGGACTGGGGCCAACGTCCTGACTTTC. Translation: CASSLVPTGTGANVLTF.

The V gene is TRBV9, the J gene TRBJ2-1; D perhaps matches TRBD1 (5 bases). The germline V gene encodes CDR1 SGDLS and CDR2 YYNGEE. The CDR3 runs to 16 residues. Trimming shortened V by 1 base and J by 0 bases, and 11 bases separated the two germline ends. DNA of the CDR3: TGTGCCAGCAGCGTACCCGCTGGGGCCTCCTACAATGAGCAGTTCTTC. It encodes CASSVPAGASYNEQFF. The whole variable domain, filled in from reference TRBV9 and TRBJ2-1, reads DSGVTQTPKHLITATGQRVTLRCSPRSGDLSVYWYQQSLDQGLQFLIQYYNGEERAKGNILERFSAQQFPDLHSELNLSSLELGDSALYFCASSVPAGASYNEQFFGPGTRLTVL.

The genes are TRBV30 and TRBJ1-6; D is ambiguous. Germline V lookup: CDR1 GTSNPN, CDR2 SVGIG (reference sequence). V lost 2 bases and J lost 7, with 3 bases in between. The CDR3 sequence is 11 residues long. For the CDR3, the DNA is TGTGCCTGGAGTTTAAATTCACCCCTCCACTTT. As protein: CAWSLNSPLHF. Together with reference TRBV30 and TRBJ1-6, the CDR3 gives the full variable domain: SQTIHQWPATLVQPVGSPLSLECTVEGTSNPNLYWYRQAAGRGLQLLFYSVGIGQISSEVPQNLSASRPQDRQFILSSKKLLLSDSGFYLCAWSLNSPLHFGNGTRLTVT.

The CDR3 is CASSTYRGLGPGRWIQYF. The CDR3 coding sequence is TGTGCCAGTAGTACCTACAGGGGATTAGGACCAGGCAGATGGATTCAGTACTTC. The chain joins TRBV19 to TRBJ2-4, with TRBD1 matching over 7 bases. Germline V CDR1 and CDR2: LNHDA, SQIVND (reference sequence). Trimming removed 4 bases from V and 10 bases from J; junction bases left unmatched: 22. The CDR3 length is 18 residues. Drawing the rest from reference TRBV19 and TRBJ2-4, the complete variable domain is DGGITQSPKYLFRKEGQNVTLSCEQNLNHDAMYWYRQDPGQGLRLIYYSQIVNDFQKGDIAEGYSVSREKKESFPLTVTSAQKNPTAFYLCASSTYRGLGPGRWIQYFGAGTRLSVL.

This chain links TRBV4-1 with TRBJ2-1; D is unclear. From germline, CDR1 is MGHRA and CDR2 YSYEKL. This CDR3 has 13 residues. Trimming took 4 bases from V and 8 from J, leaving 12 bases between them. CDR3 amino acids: CASSPRRNDEQFF. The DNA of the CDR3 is TGCGCCAGCAGCCCCAGGCGAAACGATGAGCAGTTCTTC.

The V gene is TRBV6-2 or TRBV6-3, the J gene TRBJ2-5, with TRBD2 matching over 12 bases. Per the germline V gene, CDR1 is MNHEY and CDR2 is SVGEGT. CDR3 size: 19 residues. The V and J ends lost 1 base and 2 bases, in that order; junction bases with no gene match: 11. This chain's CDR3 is CASSYFRTSGDRPQETQYF. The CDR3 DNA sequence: TGTGCCAGCAGTTACTTCAGGACTAGCGGGGACAGGCCGCAAGAGACCCAGTACTTC.

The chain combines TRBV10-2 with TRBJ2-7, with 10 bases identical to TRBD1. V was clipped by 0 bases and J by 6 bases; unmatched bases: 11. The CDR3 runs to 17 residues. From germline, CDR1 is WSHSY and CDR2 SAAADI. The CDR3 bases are TGCGCCAGCAGTGAGTCGAGACAGGGGGCAGGCGGAGGCGAGCAGTACGTC. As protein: CASSESRQGAGGGEQYV.

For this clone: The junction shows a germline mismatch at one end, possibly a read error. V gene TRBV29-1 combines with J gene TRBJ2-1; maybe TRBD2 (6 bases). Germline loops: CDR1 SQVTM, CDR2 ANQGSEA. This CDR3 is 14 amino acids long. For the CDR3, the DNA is TGCAGCGTTGAAGTCGGGCTAGCGCCTTGGGGTCGCCTCTTC. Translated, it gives CSVEVGLAPWGRLF.

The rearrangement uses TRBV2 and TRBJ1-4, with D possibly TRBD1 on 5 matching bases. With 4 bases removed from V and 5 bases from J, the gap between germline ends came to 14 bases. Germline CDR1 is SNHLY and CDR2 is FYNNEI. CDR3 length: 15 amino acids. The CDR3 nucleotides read TGTGCCAGCAGTGTTGGGCCAGGGTCGAATGAAAAACTGTTTTTT. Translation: CASSVGPGSNEKLFF.

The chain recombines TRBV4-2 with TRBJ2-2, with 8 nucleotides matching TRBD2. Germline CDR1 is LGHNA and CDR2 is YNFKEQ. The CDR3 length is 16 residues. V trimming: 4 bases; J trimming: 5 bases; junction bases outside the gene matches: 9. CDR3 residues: CASSLRGSGETGELFF. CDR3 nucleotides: TGTGCCAGCAGCCTGAGGGGTAGCGGGGAGACCGGGGAGCTGTTTTTT.

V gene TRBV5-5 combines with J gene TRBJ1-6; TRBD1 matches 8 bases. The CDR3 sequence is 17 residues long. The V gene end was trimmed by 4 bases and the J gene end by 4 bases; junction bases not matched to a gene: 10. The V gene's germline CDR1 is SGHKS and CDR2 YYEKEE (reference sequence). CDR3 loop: CASSHRLTGEYNSPLHF. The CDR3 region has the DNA TGTGCCAGCAGCCACCGTCTGACAGGGGAGTATAATTCACCCCTCCACTTT.